Each of the 8 T cell receptor beta chains below was sequenced from the same sample in a study of CD8+ T cells in alopecia areata. Regarding treatment: oral pan-JAK inhibitor, 5-10 mg twice daily. RNA was isolated and reverse transcribed to cDNA, the sequencing template. Repertoires were generated with immunoSEQ multiplex PCR, while TCRdb's copy carries only in-frame clones and drops some. This table has about 210,000 clones, about three fifths appearing once. Sequenced here: CD4+ T cells sorted from blood, sampled at week 4, from a patient treated with tofacitinib. The receptors here all came from a human donor with alopecia areata.

The chain combines TRBV11-2 with TRBJ2-3; a possible D gene is TRBD1 (5 bases). Germline values: CDR1 SGHAT, CDR2 FQNNGV. The V gene lost 4 bases and the J gene lost 11 bases, with 13 bases spanning the gap. This CDR3 region has 12 residues. The CDR3 here is CASSSWGSRQYF. The CDR3 region has the DNA TGTGCCAGCAGCTCGTGGGGCAGTCGGCAGTATTTT.

This clone was seen more than once but under ten times. The chain joins TRBV2 to TRBJ1-4, with D hard to call. The CDR3 extends over 15 amino acids. V lost 6 bases, J lost 8 bases, and 19 bases lay in between. Germline V gives CDR1 SNHLY, CDR2 FYNNEI. The DNA for the CDR3 is TGTGCCAGCAGAGCTGACCCTACAACTCGGGAAAAACTGTTTTTT. Its protein is CASRADPTTREKLFF.

The chain is built from TRBV2 and TRBJ2-7; D remains ambiguous. This CDR3 has 15 residues. With 5 bases removed from V and 2 bases from J, the gap between germline ends came to 16 bases. From germline, CDR1 is SNHLY and CDR2 FYNNEI. The CDR3 reads CASSNQPGRAYEQYF. For the CDR3, the DNA is TGTGCCAGCAGTAACCAACCCGGACGGGCCTACGAGCAGTACTTC.

V is TRBV7-2 and J is TRBJ2-5, with TRBD2 matching over 10 bases. The CDR3 runs to 16 residues. Germline CDR1 is SGHTA and CDR2 is FQGNSA. V shed 2 bases, J shed 1 base, and the junction held 4 bases outside the gene matches. The CDR3 is CASSLMSGGAQETQYF. The DNA for the CDR3 is TGTGCCAGCAGCTTAATGAGCGGGGGGGCCCAAGAGACCCAGTACTTC.

The chain uses TRBV27 and TRBJ1-1; D possibly corresponds to TRBD1 (5 bases). Germline CDR1 reads MNHEY; CDR2 reads SMNVEV (reference sequence). CDR3 length: 14 amino acids. Trimming left V 6 bases short and J 1 base short, with 12 bases between. CDR3: CASRRQTTNTEAFF. The CDR3 DNA reads TGTGCCAGCAGGCGACAGACTACGAACACTGAAGCTTTCTTT.

The rearrangement uses TRBV27 and TRBJ2-4; D is perhaps TRBD1 (6 bases). Trimming took 5 bases from V and 5 from J, leaving 10 bases between them. The CDR3 totals 13 residues. CDR1 and CDR2 (germline): MNHEY, SMNVEV (reference sequence). This chain's CDR3 is CASSLRTENIQYF. The CDR3 nucleotides are TGTGCCAGCAGTCTACGGACAGAAAACATTCAGTACTTC.

The rearrangement joins TRBV19 to TRBJ2-1; D unresolved. The CDR3 length is 10 residues. The germline V gene has CDR1 LNHDA and CDR2 SQIVND (reference sequence). Trimming removed 10 bases at V and 7 bases at J, with 8 bases between. The CDR3: CANPWNEQFF. The CDR3 nucleotides read TGTGCCAATCCTTGGAATGAGCAGTTCTTC.

The rearrangement links TRBV5-1 to TRBJ2-1, with D perhaps TRBD1 (5 bases). In germline, CDR1 is SGHRS, CDR2 YFSETQ. Trimming shortened V by 2 bases and J by 3 bases, and 12 bases separated the two germline ends. The CDR3 covers 15 residues. The CDR3 coding sequence is TGCGCCAGCAGCTTAGGGGATTCGGACTACAATGAGCAGTTCTTC. As protein: CASSLGDSDYNEQFF.